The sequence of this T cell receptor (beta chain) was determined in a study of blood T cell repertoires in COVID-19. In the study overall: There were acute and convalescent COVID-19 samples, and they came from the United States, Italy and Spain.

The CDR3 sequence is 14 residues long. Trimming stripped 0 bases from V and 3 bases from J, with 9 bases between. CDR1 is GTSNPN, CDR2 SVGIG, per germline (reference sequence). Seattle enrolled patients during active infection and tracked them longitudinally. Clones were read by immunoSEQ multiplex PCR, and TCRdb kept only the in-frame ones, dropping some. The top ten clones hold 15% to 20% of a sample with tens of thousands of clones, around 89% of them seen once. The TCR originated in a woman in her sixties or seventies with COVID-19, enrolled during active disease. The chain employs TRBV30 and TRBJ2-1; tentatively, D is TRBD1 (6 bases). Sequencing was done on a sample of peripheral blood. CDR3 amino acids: CAWSVQGGYNEQFF. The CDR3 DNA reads TGTGCCTGGAGTGTACAGGGTGGCTACAATGAGCAGTTCTTC.